The following is a T cell receptor beta chain sequence with its context. This clonotype was picked up a small number of times. The antigen it recognizes is unknown. Per-base qualities were not stored, and no clone one base away is much larger. The entry originates in a study of T-cell memory formation after mild COVID-19 listed by TCRdb under 2021. Concerning the study at large: TCR sequence clusters from the two donors were largely donor specific. In two donors, T-cell clones that expanded and contracted after mild COVID-19 were followed by sequencing TCRalpha and TCRbeta repertoires longitudinally. Two young, previously healthy adult volunteers, one female and one male, were included in the cohort. Points the paper makes about the study in general: From day 15 to 85, contracting clones showed balanced CD4/CD8 phenotypes, whereas a second wave of clones that expanded from day 15 to 37 leaned towards CD4+. The study included only a couple of mild cases, and larger cohorts that include severe cases with pre-infection samples were judged to be necessary. Whether the second-wave clones peaking on day 37 were SARS-CoV-2 specific was not confirmed. Contracting CD4+ clones were located mainly in the CM and EM memory subsets, whereas CD8+ clones were found to be enriched in EMRA. The detection of some responding clones in pre-infection memory suggests that pre-existing cross-reactive memory T cells joined the SARS-CoV-2 response.

Ficoll-Paque density gradient centrifugation was the method used to isolate PBMCs. CDR1 DFQATT and CDR2 SNEGSKA are derived from the germline V gene (reference sequence). The V and J ends are trimmed by 3 bases and 5 bases, leaving 17 bases between them. The CDR3 numbers 15 residues from cysteine through phenylalanine. Of all the DNA, just the CDR3 is kept, 45 bases in frame from base 1. Sequencing instrument: Illumina NovaSeq 6000. TCRalpha and TCRbeta cDNA libraries were built by 5'RACE with constant-segment primers, adding sample barcodes and unique molecular identifiers. Trizol reagent was used to extract RNA from every sample. Library amplification was performed in two PCR steps, and a second sample barcode and Illumina TruSeq adapters were introduced in the second step. Libraries were sequenced on an Illumina NovaSeq with 2 x 150 bp paired-end reads. On the authors' methods: The reads were demultiplexed and collapsed into UMI-guided consensus sequences using migec v1.2.7. Using mixcr v2.1.11, UMI consensuses were aligned to TRA and TRB V and J templates and then assembled into clonotypes. A clonotype was counted as expanded or contracted only when both edgeR and NoisET called the clonotype significant, with the noise models trained on biological replicates. For edgeR calls, a false discovery rate-adjusted p below 0.01 and a log2 fold-change threshold of 1 were applied. PCA with hierarchical clustering of max-normalized trajectories of the 1000 most abundant clonotypes was used as exploratory dynamics analysis. Separately sequenced CD4+ and CD8+ repertoires were used to assign a CD4 or CD8 phenotype to each responding clone. Starting from the raw public reads, TCRdb applied fastp trimming at Q25, assembled clones with MiXCR and retained in-frame beta chains. When rows share a CDR3 protein, they turn into one entry using the most common DNA and genes. Clone size and V and J calls follow TCRdb, not the original study. The sample yields about 170,000 distinct CDR3 sequences; 13% were counted once. The ten largest clones add up to 2.5% to 3.5% of the sample.

This TCR was recovered from a man aged 18 to 30 who had mild COVID-19 (a few samples of this study predate the infection). The sample titles of this study are shuffled in the database, so cell type and time point are left out; the donor was told from shared clones. This chain joins TRBV20-1 to TRBJ1-5, with the D gene uncertain. Input material: PBMCs or a T cell subset sorted from them (not recorded which). DNA sequence: TGCAGTGCTAGGGGAGGGAGGTCGTATTATCAGCCCCAGCATTTT. Translated, this gives CSARGGRSYYQPQHF.